A single sample gave rise to the 12 T cell receptor beta chains below, sequenced in a study of blood T cell repertoires in COVID-19. Sequencing was performed with immunoSEQ multiplex PCR; in TCRdb, only in-frame clones are kept and a portion is missing. The sample has about 77,000 clones, approximately 80% seen once. Material: peripheral blood. These receptors were obtained from a woman in her 70s with acute or convalescent COVID-19.

The chain links TRBV9 to TRBJ2-2; D perhaps matches TRBD1 (6 bases). Trimming pared 0 bases from V and 4 bases from J, leaving 13 bases between. The CDR3 runs 16 residues. Germline values: CDR1 SGDLS, CDR2 YYNGEE. CDR3 nucleotide sequence: TGTGCCAGCAGCGTAGGTCAGGGGCGGACCACCGGGGAGCTGTTTTTT. Translated, it gives CASSVGQGRTTGELFF.

The rearrangement uses TRBV3-1 (or the pseudogene TRBV3-2) and TRBJ1-1; TRBD1 matches at 9 bases. CDR1 and CDR2 (germline): LGHDT, YNNKEL (reference sequence). V shed 1 base and J 4 bases; nucleotides not matched to a gene: 4. There are 15 residues in the CDR3. The CDR3 loop is CASSQGGQGSTEAFF. In nucleotides, the CDR3 is TGTGCCAGCAGCCAAGGGGGACAGGGAAGCACTGAAGCTTTCTTT.

This clone was observed a single time. The chain employs TRBV9 and TRBJ2-3; TRBD2 matches at 10 bases. The CDR3 is 15 residues long. CDR1 and CDR2 (germline): SGDLS, YYNGEE. J was trimmed by 3 bases and V by 3 bases; bases with no gene match: 4. CDR3 sequence reads: CASSASGGATDTQYF. CDR3 bases: TGTGCCAGCAGCGCCAGCGGGGGGGCAACAGATACGCAGTATTTT.

The chain combines TRBV11-3 with TRBJ2-2; D is unclear. This CDR3 comprises 16 residues. V lost 1 base and J 8 bases, leaving 17 bases between the germline ends. Germline V gene data show CDR1 as SGHNT and CDR2 as YENEEA. The CDR3 sequence: CASSLVAPAAGGELFF. CDR3 in DNA: TGTGCCAGCAGCTTAGTGGCTCCGGCGGCTGGGGGGGAGCTGTTTTTT.

The chain links TRBV20-1 to TRBJ1-2; no firm D call. CDR3 size: 11 residues. The ends were cut back, 8 bases at V and 6 bases at J, with 13 bases in the middle. Looked up from germline, CDR1 is DFQATT and CDR2 is SNEGSKA (reference sequence). The CDR3 reads CSHQEPHGYTF. CDR3 coding DNA: TGCAGTCACCAGGAACCTCATGGCTACACCTTC.

The chain combines TRBV3-1 (or the pseudogene TRBV3-2) with TRBJ2-1, with 8 bases identical to TRBD2. CDR1 LGHDT and CDR2 YNNKEL come from the germline V gene (reference sequence). The CDR3 is 17 amino acids. V gave up 6 bases and J gave up 2 bases; unmatched junction bases: 12. The CDR3 spells CASSLWTGGETYNEQFF. CDR3 coding DNA: TGTGCCAGCAGTCTTTGGACGGGAGGGGAAACCTACAATGAGCAGTTCTTC.

The gene calls are TRBV27 and TRBJ1-4; D is unclear. This CDR3 comprises 14 residues. The germline gives CDR1 MNHEY, CDR2 SMNVEV (reference sequence). V was shortened by 2 bases and J by 7 bases, with 11 bases between the two germline ends. CDR3 sequence: CASSLLGVGEKLFF. The CDR3 DNA reads as TGTGCCAGCAGTTTACTGGGAGTAGGTGAAAAACTGTTTTTT. Filled out from reference TRBV27 and TRBJ1-4, the complete variable domain reads EAQVTQNPRYLITVTGKKLTVTCSQNMNHEYMSWYRQDPGLGLRQIYYSMNVEVTDKGDVPEGYKVSRKEKRNFPLILESPSPNQTSLYFCASSLLGVGEKLFFGSGTQLSVL.

This chain joins TRBV6-4 and TRBJ2-2; 7 bases line up with TRBD1. The germline V gene has CDR1 MRHNA and CDR2 SNTAGT. Germline trimming cut 6 bases from V and 0 bases from J; bases unmatched to any gene: 4. The length of the CDR3 is 15 residues. The chain's CDR3 is CASRADRANTGELFF. CDR3 DNA sequence: TGTGCCAGCAGAGCCGACAGGGCGAACACCGGGGAGCTGTTTTTT.

The V gene is TRBV29-1, the J gene TRBJ1-1; D is unclear. Germline-derived CDR1 and CDR2 are SQVTM and ANQGSEA. The CDR3 sequence is 12 residues long. V gave up 4 bases and J gave up 5 bases, with 11 bases separating them. This CDR3 reads CSVGEGATEAFF. For the CDR3, the DNA is TGCAGCGTTGGGGAGGGAGCTACTGAAGCTTTCTTT.

The chain combines TRBV2 with TRBJ1-6, with TRBD1 matching 10 bases. CDR1 is SNHLY, CDR2 FYNNEI, per germline. J gave up 13 bases and V 5 bases, and 5 bases lay outside the gene matches. This CDR3 contains 13 residues. Here the CDR3 DNA reads TGTGCCAGCAGTCTGGACAGGGGGTGGCCCCTCCACTTT. This encodes CASSLDRGWPLHF.

This chain uses TRBV7-3 with TRBJ2-3; perhaps TRBD2 as D (6 bases). V lost 3 bases to trimming and J lost 0 bases, with 22 bases between them. The CDR3 covers 19 residues. Germline V lookup: CDR1 SGHTA, CDR2 FQGTGA. This CDR3 is CASSFFPLGRDLSTDTQYF. The CDR3 nucleotides read TGTGCCAGCAGCTTTTTTCCCCTTGGGCGGGACCTAAGCACAGATACGCAGTATTTT.

This clone was detected a few times. The V gene is TRBV27, the J gene TRBJ2-2; 9 nucleotides align to TRBD1. J was trimmed by 5 bases and V by 4 bases; bases with no gene match: 5. Germline CDR1 reads MNHEY; CDR2 reads SMNVEV (reference sequence). CDR3 length: 15 amino acids. In DNA form, the CDR3 reads TGTGCCAGCAGTTCGGACAGGGGCTGGACCGGGGAGCTGTTTTTT. The encoded protein is CASSSDRGWTGELFF.